This TCR beta chain was retrieved from a study of cytomegalovirus exposure and HLA in healthy donors. Study in general: Samples from HLA-typed donors yielded about 86 million unique TCRs in an early data release.

The PCR employed 60 Vbeta primers together with 13 Jbeta primers. The assay was immunoSEQ multiplex PCR, and TCRdb's table has in-frame clones only and misses some. The repertoire includes around 170,000 clones, about 82% of them detected once, and 1.5% to 2% sits in the top ten. As concerns this clone: Its cognate antigen is unknown.

The V end was cut by 4 bases, the J end by 0 bases, with 12 bases between. The CDR3 spans 16 residues. The germline V gene has CDR1 SGHTA and CDR2 FQGTGA. General observations from the study: Cytomegalovirus status was reportedly diagnosed by the classifier with high specificity and sensitivity.

The source of this sequence is a woman aged 25 to 39 in good health and CMV-seronegative. The chain employs TRBV7-3 and TRBJ2-2; a weak D match, TRBD2 (6 bases). Sequences were obtained from PBMCs. In DNA, the CDR3 is TGTGCCAGCAGCTGGCTGCCGGGGGCGAACACCGGGGAGCTGTTTTTT. Amino acid sequence: CASSWLPGANTGELFF.